These 3 T cell receptor beta chains came from one sample sequenced in a study of control samples from healthy donors and cancer patients. Sequencing used immunoSEQ multiplex PCR; TCRdb keeps in-frame clones, though not all of them. This table has tens of thousands of clones, 90% appearing once. Source material: PBMCs. The receptors shown here come from a man aged 60-69 years with colorectal cancer.

The chain uses TRBV3-1 (or the pseudogene TRBV3-2) and TRBJ2-3; TRBD2 agrees at 9 bases. The V gene's germline CDR1 is LGHDT and CDR2 YNNKEL (reference sequence). CDR3 length: 15 amino acids. V shed 4 bases and J 2 bases; nucleotides not matched to a gene: 4. DNA for the CDR3: TGTGCCAGCAGCCCAAGCGGGGGGCTCACAGATACGCAGTATTTT. The encoded protein is CASSPSGGLTDTQYF.

The rearrangement joins TRBV30 to TRBJ1-6, with 7 bases matching TRBD1. CDR3 length: 17 residues. The germline gives CDR1 GTSNPN, CDR2 SVGIG (reference sequence). Unmatched junction bases numbered 16, after V lost 3 bases and J lost 8 bases. The CDR3 nucleotides read TGTGCCTGGAGAGGAGTAGGAGGGGGCAGGATGGATTCACCCCTCCACTTT. This gives the protein CAWRGVGGGRMDSPLHF.

There are a few counts of this clone. The chain uses TRBV10-3 and TRBJ2-1; D remains ambiguous. Between the trimmed V and J ends, which lost 4 bases and 3 bases, there was a span of 7 bases. CDR1 is ENHRY, CDR2 SYGVKD, per germline. The CDR3 totals 13 residues. The CDR3 coding sequence is TGTGCCATCAGTGGAGTCAGCTACAATGAGCAGTTCTTC. This translates into CAISGVSYNEQFF.